This T cell receptor beta chain was retrieved from a study of blood T cell repertoires in COVID-19. Study-level information: The origin of the acute and convalescent COVID-19 samples was the United States, Italy and Spain. Sample material is recorded as cDNA or gDNA derived from T cells, B-cell-depleted T cells, or PBMCs.

As for this clone: The sample holds other DNA sequences that translate to the same CDR3.

Original processing methods: Using reference gene primer amplification, nucleated cell counts were estimated. Clones were sequenced by immunoSEQ multiplex PCR, and TCRdb holds only the in-frame ones, with some missing. V, J and clone size derive from that table, while D and trimming were established from the DNA sequence. The profile shows under 250,000 clones, about four fifths of them singletons. The origin of this receptor is a woman aged 50 to 65 with acute or convalescent COVID-19. The sequencing sample was made of peripheral blood.

The CDR3 protein is CASSVDRNYGYTF. Here the CDR3 DNA reads TGTGCCAGCAGCGTAGACAGAAACTATGGCTACACCTTC. This chain joins TRBV9 and TRBJ1-2; D is unresolved. The ends were cut back, 0 bases at V and 2 bases at J, with 5 bases in the middle. From germline, CDR1 is SGDLS and CDR2 YYNGEE. This CDR3 comprises 13 residues.